Sequencing of this T cell receptor (beta chain) was carried out in a study of T cells in Graves' hyperthyroidism and ophthalmopathy. Study-wide points: Median prediction lead before ophthalmopathy onset was 6.5 to 7 months with the model. The blood repertoire included most of the expanded thyroid clonotypes above 0.001.

TCR beta CDR3 region amplification was performed from RNA transcripts. Using the HTBI primer set, a first-round RT-PCR was run on the TCR CDR3. TCRdb re-derived calls from the multiplex PCR reads in MiXCR, one entry per CDR3 protein. The repertoire has about 640,000 distinct CDR3 sequences, roughly 46% of them found once; the top ten carry about 7.7%. This clonotype was counted between two and nine times. Its antigen remains unidentified. Uncontrolled infection, other autoimmune disease, pregnancy or lactation led to exclusion. Each diagnosis drew on symptoms, thyroxine, TRAb, thyroid ultrasound and orbital computed tomography findings. V shed 6 bases and J shed 8 bases, with 16 bases lying between them. The CDR3 covers 13 residues. Germline lookup yields CDR1 MNHNS and CDR2 SASEGT.

The receptor was isolated from an adult man with Graves' disease, either hyperthyroidism or ophthalmopathy (not recorded which). The specimen sequenced was peripheral blood or thyroid tissue (not recorded which). The chain combines TRBV6-1 with TRBJ1-2; no reliable D call. Written as DNA, the CDR3 is TGTGCCAGCAGCCCCCTTTCGGCCGCCGGCTACACCTTC. Amino acid sequence: CASSPLSAAGYTF.